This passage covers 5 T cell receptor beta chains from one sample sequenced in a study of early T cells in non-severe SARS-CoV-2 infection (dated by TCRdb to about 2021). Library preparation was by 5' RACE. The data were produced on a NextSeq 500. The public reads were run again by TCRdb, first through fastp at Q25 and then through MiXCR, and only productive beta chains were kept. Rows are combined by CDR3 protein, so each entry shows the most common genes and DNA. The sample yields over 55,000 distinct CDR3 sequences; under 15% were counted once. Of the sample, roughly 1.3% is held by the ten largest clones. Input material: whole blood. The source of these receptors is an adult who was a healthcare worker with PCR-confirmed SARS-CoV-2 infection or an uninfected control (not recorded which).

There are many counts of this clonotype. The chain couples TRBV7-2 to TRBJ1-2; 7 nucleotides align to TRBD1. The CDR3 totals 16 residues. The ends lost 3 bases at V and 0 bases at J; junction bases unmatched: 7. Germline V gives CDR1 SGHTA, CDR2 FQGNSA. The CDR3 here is CASSLARDRANYGYTF. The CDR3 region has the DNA TGTGCCAGCAGCTTGGCAAGGGACAGAGCTAACTATGGCTACACCTTC.

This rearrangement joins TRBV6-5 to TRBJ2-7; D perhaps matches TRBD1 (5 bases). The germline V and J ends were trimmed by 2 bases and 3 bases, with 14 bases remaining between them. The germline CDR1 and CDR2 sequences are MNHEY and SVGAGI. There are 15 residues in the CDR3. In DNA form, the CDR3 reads TGTGCCAGCAGTTACAGCTTTATAGGGGACTACGAGCAGTACTTC. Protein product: CASSYSFIGDYEQYF.

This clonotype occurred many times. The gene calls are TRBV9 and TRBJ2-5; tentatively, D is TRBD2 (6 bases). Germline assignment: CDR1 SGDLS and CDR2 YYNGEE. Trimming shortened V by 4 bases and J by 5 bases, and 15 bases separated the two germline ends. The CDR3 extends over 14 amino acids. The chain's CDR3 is CASSTRTTSETQYF. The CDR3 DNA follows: TGTGCCAGCAGCACCCGGACAACTAGCGAGACCCAGTACTTC.

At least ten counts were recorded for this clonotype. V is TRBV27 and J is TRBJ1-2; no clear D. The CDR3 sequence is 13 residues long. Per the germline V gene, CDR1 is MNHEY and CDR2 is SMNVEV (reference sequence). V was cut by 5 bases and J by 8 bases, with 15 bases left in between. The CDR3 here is CASSTRTAAGYTF. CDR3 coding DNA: TGTGCCAGCAGTACCCGGACCGCCGCCGGCTACACCTTC.

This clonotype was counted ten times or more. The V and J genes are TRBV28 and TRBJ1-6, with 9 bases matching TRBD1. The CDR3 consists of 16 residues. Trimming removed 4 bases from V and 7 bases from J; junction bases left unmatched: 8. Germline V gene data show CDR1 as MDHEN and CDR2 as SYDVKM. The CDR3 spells CASSSPEGTGNSPLHF. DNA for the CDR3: TGTGCCAGCAGTTCCCCCGAGGGGACAGGGAATTCACCCCTCCACTTT.